A single sample gave rise to the 11 T cell receptor beta chains below, sequenced in a study of OX40 agonist ivuxolimab in advanced cancers. Clones were sequenced by immunoSEQ multiplex PCR, and TCRdb holds only the in-frame ones, with some missing. The sample comprises tens of thousands of clones, 86% of which are singletons, and about 2% rests with the top ten. The source was CD4+ or CD8+ T cells sorted from blood, collected in a trial of the OX40 agonist ivuxolimab. These receptors all come from an adult with an advanced solid tumor such as melanoma, head and neck, liver or kidney cancer.

The CDR3 DNA reads TGTGCCAGCAGCCGGAGGGGCTCGGAGGAGACCCAGTACTTC. Translated, it gives CASSRRGSEETQYF. V and J are TRBV7-2 and TRBJ2-5, with D possibly TRBD2 on 6 matching bases. This CDR3 region has 14 residues. Germline values: CDR1 SGHTA, CDR2 FQGNSA. Trimming cost V 5 bases and J 5 bases, with 15 bases left between them.

This sequence joins TRBV30 and TRBJ2-7; D gene uncertain. Germline V gives CDR1 GTSNPN, CDR2 SVGIG (reference sequence). Trimming pared 0 bases from V and 6 bases from J, leaving 9 bases between. This CDR3 has 12 residues. The CDR3 reads CAWSVPPLEQYF. Written as DNA, the CDR3 is TGTGCCTGGAGTGTACCCCCCCTCGAGCAGTACTTC.

This chain uses TRBV5-1 with TRBJ2-2; 9 positions match TRBD1. Germline assignment: CDR1 SGHRS and CDR2 YFSETQ. V shed 7 bases, J shed 2 bases, and the junction held 12 bases outside the gene matches. This CDR3 comprises 17 residues. The CDR3 sequence is CASRLSYRGRNTGELFF. CDR3 nucleotide sequence: TGCGCCAGCCGTCTCTCCTACAGGGGGCGCAACACCGGGGAGCTGTTTTTT. Variable domain in full (rest from reference TRBV5-1 and TRBJ2-2): KAGVTQTPRYLIKTRGQQVTLSCSPISGHRSVSWYQQTPGQGLQFLFEYFSETQRNKGNFPGRFSGRQFSNSRSEMNVSTLELGDSALYLCASRLSYRGRNTGELFFGEGSRLTVL.

This clone has only one observation. V and J are TRBV5-1 and TRBJ2-2, with 14 bases matching TRBD2. The V gene's germline CDR1 is SGHRS and CDR2 YFSETQ. With V trimmed by 3 bases and J by 0 bases, 1 base remained unmatched. The CDR3 loop spans 17 amino acids. The CDR3 protein is CASSWGLAGANTGELFF. The DNA for the CDR3 is TGCGCCAGCAGCTGGGGACTAGCGGGGGCGAACACCGGGGAGCTGTTTTTT.

CDR3 sequence reads: CASSLNVWETQYF. The CDR3 DNA reads TGCGCCAGCAGCTTGAACGTGTGGGAGACCCAGTACTTC. This chain connects TRBV5-1 to TRBJ2-5; D uncertain. The CDR3 extends over 13 amino acids. In germline, CDR1 is SGHRS, CDR2 YFSETQ. Trimming stripped 1 base from V and 5 bases from J, with 9 bases between.

This clone was recorded only once. The chain recombines TRBV7-8 with TRBJ1-2, with TRBD1 matching over 9 bases. In germline, CDR1 is SGHVS, CDR2 FQNEAQ. The CDR3 runs 20 residues. Trimming at V came to 0 bases and at J to 5 bases, leaving 19 bases not matched to a gene. The CDR3 is CASSLARQYPGDREPYGYTF. Here the CDR3 DNA reads TGTGCCAGCAGCTTAGCGCGCCAATACCCGGGGGACAGGGAACCGTATGGCTACACCTTC. Full variable domain (missing parts from reference TRBV7-8 and TRBJ1-2): GAGVSQSPRYKVAKRGQDVALRCDPISGHVSLFWYQQALGQGPEFLTYFQNEAQLDKSGLPSDRFFAERPEGSVSTLKIQRTQQEDSAVYLCASSLARQYPGDREPYGYTFGSGTRLTVV.

This chain connects TRBV5-1 to TRBJ2-7; 10 bases fit TRBD2. The CDR3 length is 13 residues. V dropped 5 bases and J dropped 5; count of bases not matched to a gene: 4. Germline CDR1 SGHRS, CDR2 YFSETQ. This CDR3 reads CASRLAGINEQYF. In DNA form, the CDR3 reads TGCGCCAGCAGACTAGCGGGAATCAACGAGCAGTACTTC.

The CDR3 region is CASSLGTHNEQFF. The CDR3 DNA is TGTGCCAGCAGTTTAGGGACCCACAATGAGCAGTTCTTC. The gene calls are TRBV27 and TRBJ2-1, with D perhaps assigned TRBD1 or TRBD2 (5 bases each). CDR1 is MNHEY and CDR2 is SMNVEV in the germline V gene (reference sequence). The V gene lost 2 bases and the J gene lost 5 bases, with 7 bases spanning the gap. The CDR3 runs 13 residues.

The chain links TRBV2 to TRBJ2-1; 13 bases agree with TRBD2. The CDR3 sequence is 16 residues long. Trimming took 10 bases from V and 6 from J; bases not matched to a gene: 12. Germline loops: CDR1 SNHLY, CDR2 FYNNEI. The DNA for the CDR3 is TGTGCCACCCTCCCTGGACTAGCGGGAGTAGGCAATGAGCAGTTCTTC. Translated, it gives CATLPGLAGVGNEQFF.

This chain uses TRBV5-1 with TRBJ2-1, with unresolved D. Trimming took 3 bases from V and 2 from J, leaving 12 bases between them. The length of the CDR3 is 15 residues. CDR1 is SGHRS and CDR2 is YFSETQ in the germline V gene. The CDR3 region is CASSSFTGTYNEQFF. CDR3 coding DNA: TGCGCCAGCAGCTCGTTTACGGGTACCTACAATGAGCAGTTCTTC.

This chain connects TRBV6-4 to TRBJ2-4, with TRBD1 matching over 7 bases. There are 13 residues in the CDR3. V lost 7 bases to trimming and J lost 5 bases; unmatched junction nucleotides: 5. CDR1 and CDR2 from the germline V gene are MRHNA and SNTAGT. Here the CDR3 reads CASIRQGQNIQYF. The CDR3 DNA follows: TGTGCCAGCATTAGACAGGGTCAAAACATTCAGTACTTC.